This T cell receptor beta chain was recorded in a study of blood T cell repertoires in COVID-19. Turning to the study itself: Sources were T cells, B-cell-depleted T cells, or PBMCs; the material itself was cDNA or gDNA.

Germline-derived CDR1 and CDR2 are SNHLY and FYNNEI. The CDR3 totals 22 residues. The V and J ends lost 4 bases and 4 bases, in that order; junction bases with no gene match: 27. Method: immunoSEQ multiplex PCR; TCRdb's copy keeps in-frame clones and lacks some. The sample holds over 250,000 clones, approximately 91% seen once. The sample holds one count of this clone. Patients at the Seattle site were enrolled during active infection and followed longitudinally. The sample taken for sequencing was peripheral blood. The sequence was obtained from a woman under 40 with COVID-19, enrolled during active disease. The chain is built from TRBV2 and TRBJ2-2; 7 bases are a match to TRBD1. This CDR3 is CASSGVTGKGKGWEEFTGELFF. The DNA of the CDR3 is TGTGCCAGCAGTGGAGTGACAGGGAAGGGAAAGGGGTGGGAAGAGTTCACCGGGGAGCTGTTTTTT.